This T cell receptor beta chain appears in the sequencing data of a study of blood T cell repertoires in COVID-19. Across the study: COVID-19 samples, acute and convalescent, were from the United States, Italy and Spain. The cDNA or gDNA used as material had been derived from T cells, B-cell-depleted T cells, or PBMCs.

V shed 4 bases and J 13 bases; nucleotides not matched to a gene: 5. The CDR3 covers 11 residues. Looked up from germline, CDR1 is MDHEN and CDR2 is SYDVKM. Authors' processing steps: From reference gene primer amplification, estimates of nucleated cell counts were derived. The protocol was immunoSEQ multiplex PCR, while the TCRdb copy is restricted to in-frame clones and leaves out a portion. V, J and clone size are taken as reported in that table, and D and trimming were inferred from the DNA itself. This sample has a few hundred thousand clones, with 80% to 90% found just once. This rearrangement joins TRBV28 to TRBJ1-1, with TRBD1 matching over 8 bases. Material for sequencing was peripheral blood. This clonotype was sampled from a man aged 25-40 years with acute or convalescent COVID-19. CDR3 loop: CASSSTGVDFF. DNA of the CDR3: TGTGCCAGCAGTTCGACAGGGGTTGATTTCTTT.